This T cell receptor (beta chain) stems from a study of blood T cell repertoires in COVID-19. Germline trimming cut 6 bases from V and 5 bases from J; bases unmatched to any gene: 14. The germline CDR1 and CDR2 sequences are SGHTA and FQGNSA. CDR3 length: 17 amino acids. This clone was seen a single time. TCRdb's table, derived via immunoSEQ multiplex PCR, lists solely in-frame clones and lacks some. The sample has around 27,000 clones; about 94% are singletons. This chain joins TRBV7-2 and TRBJ2-1, with 9 bases aligning to TRBD2. The sequence derives from a human donor with active COVID-19. The donor label of this sample is uncertain. The specimen was peripheral blood. Here the CDR3 reads CASSPDAAGGPNNEQFF. In nucleotides, the CDR3 is TGTGCCAGCAGTCCCGACGCGGCGGGAGGGCCAAACAATGAGCAGTTCTTC. The full variable domain, rest sourced from reference TRBV7-2 and TRBJ2-1, is GAGVSQSPSNKVTEKGKDVELRCDPISGHTALYWYRQSLGQGLEFLIYFQGNSAPDKSGLPSDRFSAERTGGSVSTLTIQRTQQEDSAVYLCASSPDAAGGPNNEQFFGPGTRLTVL.